A selection of T cell receptor beta chains follows, all from one sample in a study of regulatory T cells in long-lasting Graves disease. TCRdb re-analysed the multiplex PCR reads in MiXCR, keeping a single row per CDR3 protein. The profile shows over 350,000 distinct CDR3 sequences, roughly 15% of them singletons. The same data also went into a second study, on T cells in Graves' hyperthyroidism and ophthalmopathy.

The material was peripheral blood mononuclear cells (PBMCs), obtained at new diagnosis, from a patient treated with antithyroid drugs. The receptors here all came from a woman aged 50 to 65 with Graves disease. CDR3s include the opening cysteine and the closing phenylalanine or tryptophan. D genes are given only for firm matches. Only some rows state a clone size, as once, few, many or a class for expanded clones.

D gene	V gene	J gene	clone size	CDR3 DNA	CDR3 protein
TRBD2	TRBV28	TRBJ2-1	many	TGTGCCAGCAGCCTAGCGGGAGCTGAGCAGTTCTTC	CASSLAGAEQFF
TRBD1	TRBV12-3/TRBV12-4	TRBJ2-7	many	TGTGCCAGCAGTATCGGACAGGGTATGGCCTACGAGCAGTACTTC	CASSIGQGMAYEQYF
NA	TRBV30	TRBJ2-3	few	TGTGCCTGGAGTGTCACCACAGATACGCAGTATTTT	CAWSVTTDTQYF
NA	TRBV5-6	TRBJ2-7	NA	TGTGCCAGCAGCTTGGTGTTTAGCGGCTCCTACGAGCAGTACTTC	CASSLVFSGSYEQYF
NA	TRBV24-1	TRBJ2-5	NA	TGTGCCACCAGTGATGCTCGGGGGTACCAAGAGACCCAGTACTTC	CATSDARGYQETQYF
NA	TRBV4-2	TRBJ2-1	many	TGTGCCAGCAGCCAACAACTAGAGGAGTTAAATGAGCAGTTCTTC	CASSQQLEELNEQFF
NA	TRBV18	TRBJ2-5	many	TGTGCCAGCTCACCACGTCGGGGGTCTAACCAAGAGACCCAGTACTTC	CASSPRRGSNQETQYF
NA	TRBV11-2	TRBJ2-5	many	TGTGCCAGCAGCCCAAATAAGGAGACCCAGTACTTC	CASSPNKETQYF
NA	TRBV5-1	TRBJ2-6	many	TGCGCCAGCAGTGATGTGGGTGGGGCCAACGTCCTGACTTTC	CASSDVGGANVLTF
NA	TRBV29-1	TRBJ2-1	many	TGCAGCGTTGAAGGGACTCCCATCATCGGTAATGAGCAGTTCTTC	CSVEGTPIIGNEQFF
TRBD1	TRBV7-9	TRBJ2-5	many	TGTGCCAGCGCCTTGACAGGGTACGAGACCCAGTACTTC	CASALTGYETQYF
TRBD2	TRBV10-3	TRBJ2-3	many	TGTGCCATCAGTGATAGCGGGAGAGGGACAGATACGCAGTATTTT	CAISDSGRGTDTQYF
NA	TRBV7-9	TRBJ2-2	many	TGTGCCAGCAGCTTTCTTACTGACACCGGGGAGCTGTTTTTT	CASSFLTDTGELFF
NA	TRBV20-1	TRBJ2-5	few	TGCAGTGCTAGAACCTGGTCCAGATCCCAAGAGACCCAGTACTTC	CSARTWSRSQETQYF
TRBD2	TRBV5-1	TRBJ2-2	many	TGCGCCAGCAGCTCGACTAGCGGGAGAACCGGGGAGCTGTTTTTT	CASSSTSGRTGELFF
NA	TRBV28	TRBJ2-7	many	TGTGCCAGCAGTTTTCTTGCAGGGTACGAGCAGTACTTC	CASSFLAGYEQYF
NA	TRBV6-2/TRBV6-3	TRBJ1-5	few	TGTGCCAGCAGCTCCATCCCGAGCAATCAGCCCCAGCATTTT	CASSSIPSNQPQHF
NA	TRBV27	TRBJ2-1	NA	TGTGCCAGCAGTCTAAGTCCGGGGTCGGGTGAGCAGTTCTTC	CASSLSPGSGEQFF
TRBD2	TRBV7-9	TRBJ2-2	NA	TGTGCCAGCACCACGGGGGGGTATGCCGGGGAGCTGTTTTTT	CASTTGGYAGELFF
TRBD2	TRBV20-1	TRBJ2-5	few	TGCAGTGCGGCCGGGACTAGCATTGGAGAGACCCAGTACTTC	CSAAGTSIGETQYF
NA	TRBV5-1	TRBJ1-1	many	TGCGCCAGCAGCCAGGGCCCAGCCGCGGAAGCTTTCTTT	CASSQGPAAEAFF
NA	TRBV9	TRBJ2-5	NA	TGTGCCAGCAGCGTAGGAGGGGAAGGGCGGGAGACCCAGTACTTC	CASSVGGEGRETQYF
TRBD2	TRBV6-1	TRBJ2-7	many	TGTGCCAGCAGTGCGACTAGCGGGAGGATAGAGTACTTC	CASSATSGRIEYF
NA	TRBV10-2	TRBJ2-1	NA	TGCGCCAGCAGTGAGTACACCGCCAATGAGCAGTTCTTC	CASSEYTANEQFF
NA	TRBV6-5	TRBJ1-2	NA	TGTGCCAGCAGTTACCAGCCAGGGACCTATGGCTACACCTTC	CASSYQPGTYGYTF
TRBD2	TRBV5-1	TRBJ2-1	many	TGCGCCAGCGCGGAGGTAGCGGGGTATGCCAATGAGCAGTTCTTC	CASAEVAGYANEQFF
TRBD2	TRBV18	TRBJ2-5	many	TGTGCCAGCTCACCACGGGCTAGCGGGACTCAAGAGACCCAGTACTTC	CASSPRASGTQETQYF
NA	TRBV10-3	TRBJ2-7	few	TGTGCCATCAGTAAGGGACCGGGGACCTACGAGCAGTACTTC	CAISKGPGTYEQYF
NA	TRBV12-3/TRBV12-4	TRBJ2-2	few	TGTGCCAGCAGCTTAGCGGACCAGAACACCGGGGAGCTGTTTTTT	CASSLADQNTGELFF
NA	TRBV7-9	TRBJ2-7	many	TGTGCCAGCAGCTCGACACCACTAACTAGTGTCGACTACGAGCAGTACTTC	CASSSTPLTSVDYEQYF
TRBD2	TRBV20-1	TRBJ2-7	many	TGCAGTGCCCCCCCGGGACTAGCGTACGAGCAGTACTTC	CSAPPGLAYEQYF
TRBD1	TRBV5-6	TRBJ2-1	NA	TGTGCCAGCAGCTTCAGTGGACAGGGGGAGACCCAGTTCTTC	CASSFSGQGETQFF
NA	TRBV28	TRBJ2-1	many	TGTGCCAGCAACCCCCCCGGCGACCCTGTCCCCTACAATGAGCAGTTCTTC	CASNPPGDPVPYNEQFF
TRBD2	TRBV24-1	TRBJ2-2	NA	TGTGCCACCAGTGATTCCTGGACTAGCCACACCGGGGAGCTGTTTTTT	CATSDSWTSHTGELFF
NA	TRBV10-3	TRBJ2-1	many	TGTGCCATCAGTGGTGACCTGAGCTCCTACAATGAGCAGTTCTTC	CAISGDLSSYNEQFF
TRBD2	TRBV28	TRBJ2-1	many	TGTGCCAGCAGCAACGGACTAGCGGGAGGCAATGAGCAGTTCTTC	CASSNGLAGGNEQFF
NA	TRBV6-1	TRBJ1-3	NA	TGTGCCAGCAGGGCTAGGACGGACTCTGGAAACACCATATATTTT	CASRARTDSGNTIYF
NA	TRBV30	TRBJ2-2	NA	TGTGCCTGGAGTGGGGATTCCCACACCGGGGAGCTGTTTTTT	CAWSGDSHTGELFF
TRBD2	TRBV24-1	TRBJ2-3	many	TGTGCCACCAGTGACCCGACTAGCGGGAGGATGCACACGCAGTATTTT	CATSDPTSGRMHTQYF
TRBD1	TRBV7-2	TRBJ2-7	NA	TGTGCCAGCAGCTTCGGGACAGGGGGCCTCTACGAGCAGTACTTC	CASSFGTGGLYEQYF
NA	TRBV7-6	TRBJ2-4	NA	TGTGCCAGCAGCTTAGCCTCTGAGAGAGTCCCTAAAAACATTCAGTACTTC	CASSLASERVPKNIQYF
NA	TRBV18	TRBJ1-4	many	TGTGCCAGCTCACCACCTTCACTCCTTAATGAAAAACTGTTTTTT	CASSPPSLLNEKLFF
NA	TRBV5-1	TRBJ2-3	many	TGCGCCAGCAGCTTGGACAGACCTAGCACAGATACGCAGTATTTT	CASSLDRPSTDTQYF
NA	TRBV28	TRBJ1-2	many	TGTGCCAGCAGTTTTAGGGGAGGTAACTATGGCTACACCTTC	CASSFRGGNYGYTF
NA	TRBV27	TRBJ2-7	many	TGTGCCAGCAGTTTGTTGGGTGTAGGGAGTCCTACTATCTACGAGCAGTACTTC	CASSLLGVGSPTIYEQYF
TRBD2	TRBV5-4	TRBJ2-1	NA	TGTGCCAGCAGGACTAGCGGGAGGCATTCTGAGCAGTTCTTC	CASRTSGRHSEQFF
NA	TRBV29-1	TRBJ2-3	many	TGCAGCGTTCGGCGGCTACATACAGATACGCAGTATTTT	CSVRRLHTDTQYF
TRBD1	TRBV6-1	TRBJ1-3	few	TGTGCCACACAACGGACAGGGGCTGGAAACACCATATATTTT	CATQRTGAGNTIYF
TRBD1	TRBV19	TRBJ1-5	NA	TGTGCCAGTAGGTCCGACAGGGCGACGCGCAATCAGCCCCAGCATTTT	CASRSDRATRNQPQHF
TRBD2	TRBV10-3	TRBJ2-2	few	TGTGCCACACAGGGACTAGCGGGGGTCGCGAACACCGGGGAGCTGTTTTTT	CATQGLAGVANTGELFF
TRBD1	TRBV12-3/TRBV12-4	TRBJ1-2	few	TGTGCCAGCGGTGGGGTGACAGGGAACTATGGCTACACCTTC	CASGGVTGNYGYTF
NA	TRBV6-1	TRBJ1-4	many	TGTGCCAGCAGAACCGGGACATCTGAAAAACTGTTTTTT	CASRTGTSEKLFF
TRBD1	TRBV5-6	TRBJ1-2	many	TGTGCCAGCAGCCGAGGGGGGACAGGTAATGGCTACACCTTC	CASSRGGTGNGYTF